This TCR beta chain was captured in a study of T cells in women clearing cervical HPV infection (dated by TCRdb to the late 2010s). Context from the whole study: The cases were some 25 women with histologically confirmed HPV16-related CIN3 or worse, and 2 of these cases were invasive cancers. Controls were under 30 women whose single incident HPV16 infection cleared within 12 months without precancer or cancer developing. An exploratory proof-of-principle case-control study, nested within the Guanacaste HPV Natural History Study in Costa Rica, was conducted to compare TCR repertoires across cervical HPV16 outcomes. Cases had a median age of 34 years and controls had a median age of approximately 37, with no significant differences in baseline characteristics. As quality controls, five blinded duplicates were added to each group, bringing the total to about 60 samples made up of 50 participants and some 10 replicates. Since only a few of the women had HLA typing available, the possibility that HLA type was acting as a confounder could not be ruled out. For cases, the median interval between lesion detection and blood sampling was around 140 days, with an interquartile range of roughly 80 to 230 days. The parent cohort enrolled 10,049 women aged 18 or older in Guanacaste, Costa Rica, in about 1993 to 1994 and followed the women for roughly 7 years. Cases and controls were matched on year of sample collection and on age within five years. Blood from cases was collected at the visit where the lesion was first found, while blood from controls was collected once the infection could no longer be detected.

Every participant had a single incident cervical HPV16 infection, and women with prevalent HPV16 infections were excluded. Cervical HPV DNA was detected with MY09/MY11 PCR, and genotyping was done with dot-blot hybridization. Roughly 15 mL of heparinized blood were centrifuged, and the buffy coat was split into aliquots, frozen at -30 degrees C, and then kept at -80 degrees C. QIAGEN kits were used to extract genomic DNA from buffy coat specimens. From cysteine to phenylalanine, the CDR3 is 16 amino acids long. Of the CDR3's DNA, 39 bases were read; they are in frame from base 1. From a lookup of the germline V gene (reference sequence), CDR1 and CDR2 are GTSNPN and SVGIG. V ends up 2 bases short and J 3 bases short, with an unmatched junction base count of 10. The immunoSEQ assay used multiplex PCR to amplify TCR beta CDR3 regions from an average of roughly 1.2 ug of genomic DNA per sample. Primer bias was corrected in the assay by using a complete synthetic TCR repertoire to establish an amplification baseline. The amplicons were sequenced on the Illumina platform. Regarding the original processing steps: Error correction of the sequences involved clustering with frequency ratios plus a modified nearest-neighbor algorithm, after which the sequences were analyzed in the immunoSEQ Analyzer using IMGT gene definitions. At each rarefaction depth, TCR richness and evenness were averaged over 20 rarefaction repeats, and samples with fewer sequences than the depth were excluded. V, D and J gene relative abundances were compared between groups with Wilcoxon rank sum tests, applying FDR correction. An intraclass correlation of roughly 96% for TCR richness and an average of about 80% across 65 to 70 gene segments were obtained from the blinded duplicates. TCRdb limited this immuneACCESS table to in-frame rearrangements with V and J called. A share of clones is missing; checked studies link under half to unresolved V genes, and the rest is unexplained. The DNA gave D and trimming, while V, J and clone size come from that table. The record for this sample contains about 23,000 clones. Roughly 25% of the sample is taken by the ten largest.

In the case of this clone: This receptor's antigen is unknown. The read stops 3 residues short of the end of the CDR3; the missing end is completed from the germline J gene.

Findings and caveats that apply to the study as a whole: Cases had lower TRBV6-7 relative abundance than controls (about 0.1% versus 0.15%; Bonferroni P = 0.0008). Whether associations preceded infection or resulted from infection could not be shown with the cross-sectional design, and effector/memory subsets and HPV-specific T cells were not isolated. T-cell numbers per sample were unknown, so richness differences could reflect varying T-cell content rather than repertoire biology. Significantly higher TCR repertoire richness was observed in CIN3+ cases than in controls across sequencing depths, whereas no difference in evenness was found. Random forest classifiers that combined richness and V gene abundances separated cases from controls with an estimated AUC of 0.83.

The TCR was taken from a woman aged 18 to 69 with a cervical HPV16 infection that either progressed to CIN3+ or cleared (not recorded which). Recombination joined TRBV30 with TRBJ1-2; 9 bases in the junction line up with TRBD1. Sequences were obtained from blood buffy coat. The CDR3 region: CAWSSLRWTGDYGYTF. The part of the CDR3 DNA that was read is TGTGCCTGGAGTTCCCTAAGGTGGACAGGGGACTATGGC.